This T cell receptor beta chain is drawn from a study of T-cell reconstitution after alpha-beta-depleted transplantation in children. Unique molecular identifiers were incorporated during preparation of the TCRbeta library. MiXCR, run by TCRdb on the PCR reads, gives a single entry per CDR3 protein. The profile shows approximately 82,000 distinct CDR3 sequences, roughly 16% of them singletons. General study results and limits: Some patients showed high day-60 TCRbeta diversity, which derived from surviving recipient T cells and thymic progenitors. Newly produced T cells mostly provided counts and TCRbeta diversity after one year, as hyperexpanded clones declined. Reportedly, only several hundred clones from non-depleted graft cells drove alpha-beta T-cell counts at about two months.

CDR1 is WNHNN and CDR2 is SYGVQD in the germline V gene (reference sequence). V lost 7 bases and J lost 3, with 13 bases in between. The CDR3 is 13 residues long. This clonotype was observed at least ten times. What it binds is not known. Material: PBMCs, mostly from graft donor cells, obtained 180 days after TCRalphabeta/CD19-depleted stem cell transplant. This rearrangement joins TRBV10-1 to TRBJ2-7; D call uncertain. The sequence was collected from a male patient aged 2 to 9 who had a stem cell transplant for acute lymphoblastic leukemia, so the T cells may come from the graft donor. The CDR3 DNA reads TGCGCCAGCACCCTGAGTAGATACTACGAGCAGTACTTC. Encoded protein: CASTLSRYYEQYF.